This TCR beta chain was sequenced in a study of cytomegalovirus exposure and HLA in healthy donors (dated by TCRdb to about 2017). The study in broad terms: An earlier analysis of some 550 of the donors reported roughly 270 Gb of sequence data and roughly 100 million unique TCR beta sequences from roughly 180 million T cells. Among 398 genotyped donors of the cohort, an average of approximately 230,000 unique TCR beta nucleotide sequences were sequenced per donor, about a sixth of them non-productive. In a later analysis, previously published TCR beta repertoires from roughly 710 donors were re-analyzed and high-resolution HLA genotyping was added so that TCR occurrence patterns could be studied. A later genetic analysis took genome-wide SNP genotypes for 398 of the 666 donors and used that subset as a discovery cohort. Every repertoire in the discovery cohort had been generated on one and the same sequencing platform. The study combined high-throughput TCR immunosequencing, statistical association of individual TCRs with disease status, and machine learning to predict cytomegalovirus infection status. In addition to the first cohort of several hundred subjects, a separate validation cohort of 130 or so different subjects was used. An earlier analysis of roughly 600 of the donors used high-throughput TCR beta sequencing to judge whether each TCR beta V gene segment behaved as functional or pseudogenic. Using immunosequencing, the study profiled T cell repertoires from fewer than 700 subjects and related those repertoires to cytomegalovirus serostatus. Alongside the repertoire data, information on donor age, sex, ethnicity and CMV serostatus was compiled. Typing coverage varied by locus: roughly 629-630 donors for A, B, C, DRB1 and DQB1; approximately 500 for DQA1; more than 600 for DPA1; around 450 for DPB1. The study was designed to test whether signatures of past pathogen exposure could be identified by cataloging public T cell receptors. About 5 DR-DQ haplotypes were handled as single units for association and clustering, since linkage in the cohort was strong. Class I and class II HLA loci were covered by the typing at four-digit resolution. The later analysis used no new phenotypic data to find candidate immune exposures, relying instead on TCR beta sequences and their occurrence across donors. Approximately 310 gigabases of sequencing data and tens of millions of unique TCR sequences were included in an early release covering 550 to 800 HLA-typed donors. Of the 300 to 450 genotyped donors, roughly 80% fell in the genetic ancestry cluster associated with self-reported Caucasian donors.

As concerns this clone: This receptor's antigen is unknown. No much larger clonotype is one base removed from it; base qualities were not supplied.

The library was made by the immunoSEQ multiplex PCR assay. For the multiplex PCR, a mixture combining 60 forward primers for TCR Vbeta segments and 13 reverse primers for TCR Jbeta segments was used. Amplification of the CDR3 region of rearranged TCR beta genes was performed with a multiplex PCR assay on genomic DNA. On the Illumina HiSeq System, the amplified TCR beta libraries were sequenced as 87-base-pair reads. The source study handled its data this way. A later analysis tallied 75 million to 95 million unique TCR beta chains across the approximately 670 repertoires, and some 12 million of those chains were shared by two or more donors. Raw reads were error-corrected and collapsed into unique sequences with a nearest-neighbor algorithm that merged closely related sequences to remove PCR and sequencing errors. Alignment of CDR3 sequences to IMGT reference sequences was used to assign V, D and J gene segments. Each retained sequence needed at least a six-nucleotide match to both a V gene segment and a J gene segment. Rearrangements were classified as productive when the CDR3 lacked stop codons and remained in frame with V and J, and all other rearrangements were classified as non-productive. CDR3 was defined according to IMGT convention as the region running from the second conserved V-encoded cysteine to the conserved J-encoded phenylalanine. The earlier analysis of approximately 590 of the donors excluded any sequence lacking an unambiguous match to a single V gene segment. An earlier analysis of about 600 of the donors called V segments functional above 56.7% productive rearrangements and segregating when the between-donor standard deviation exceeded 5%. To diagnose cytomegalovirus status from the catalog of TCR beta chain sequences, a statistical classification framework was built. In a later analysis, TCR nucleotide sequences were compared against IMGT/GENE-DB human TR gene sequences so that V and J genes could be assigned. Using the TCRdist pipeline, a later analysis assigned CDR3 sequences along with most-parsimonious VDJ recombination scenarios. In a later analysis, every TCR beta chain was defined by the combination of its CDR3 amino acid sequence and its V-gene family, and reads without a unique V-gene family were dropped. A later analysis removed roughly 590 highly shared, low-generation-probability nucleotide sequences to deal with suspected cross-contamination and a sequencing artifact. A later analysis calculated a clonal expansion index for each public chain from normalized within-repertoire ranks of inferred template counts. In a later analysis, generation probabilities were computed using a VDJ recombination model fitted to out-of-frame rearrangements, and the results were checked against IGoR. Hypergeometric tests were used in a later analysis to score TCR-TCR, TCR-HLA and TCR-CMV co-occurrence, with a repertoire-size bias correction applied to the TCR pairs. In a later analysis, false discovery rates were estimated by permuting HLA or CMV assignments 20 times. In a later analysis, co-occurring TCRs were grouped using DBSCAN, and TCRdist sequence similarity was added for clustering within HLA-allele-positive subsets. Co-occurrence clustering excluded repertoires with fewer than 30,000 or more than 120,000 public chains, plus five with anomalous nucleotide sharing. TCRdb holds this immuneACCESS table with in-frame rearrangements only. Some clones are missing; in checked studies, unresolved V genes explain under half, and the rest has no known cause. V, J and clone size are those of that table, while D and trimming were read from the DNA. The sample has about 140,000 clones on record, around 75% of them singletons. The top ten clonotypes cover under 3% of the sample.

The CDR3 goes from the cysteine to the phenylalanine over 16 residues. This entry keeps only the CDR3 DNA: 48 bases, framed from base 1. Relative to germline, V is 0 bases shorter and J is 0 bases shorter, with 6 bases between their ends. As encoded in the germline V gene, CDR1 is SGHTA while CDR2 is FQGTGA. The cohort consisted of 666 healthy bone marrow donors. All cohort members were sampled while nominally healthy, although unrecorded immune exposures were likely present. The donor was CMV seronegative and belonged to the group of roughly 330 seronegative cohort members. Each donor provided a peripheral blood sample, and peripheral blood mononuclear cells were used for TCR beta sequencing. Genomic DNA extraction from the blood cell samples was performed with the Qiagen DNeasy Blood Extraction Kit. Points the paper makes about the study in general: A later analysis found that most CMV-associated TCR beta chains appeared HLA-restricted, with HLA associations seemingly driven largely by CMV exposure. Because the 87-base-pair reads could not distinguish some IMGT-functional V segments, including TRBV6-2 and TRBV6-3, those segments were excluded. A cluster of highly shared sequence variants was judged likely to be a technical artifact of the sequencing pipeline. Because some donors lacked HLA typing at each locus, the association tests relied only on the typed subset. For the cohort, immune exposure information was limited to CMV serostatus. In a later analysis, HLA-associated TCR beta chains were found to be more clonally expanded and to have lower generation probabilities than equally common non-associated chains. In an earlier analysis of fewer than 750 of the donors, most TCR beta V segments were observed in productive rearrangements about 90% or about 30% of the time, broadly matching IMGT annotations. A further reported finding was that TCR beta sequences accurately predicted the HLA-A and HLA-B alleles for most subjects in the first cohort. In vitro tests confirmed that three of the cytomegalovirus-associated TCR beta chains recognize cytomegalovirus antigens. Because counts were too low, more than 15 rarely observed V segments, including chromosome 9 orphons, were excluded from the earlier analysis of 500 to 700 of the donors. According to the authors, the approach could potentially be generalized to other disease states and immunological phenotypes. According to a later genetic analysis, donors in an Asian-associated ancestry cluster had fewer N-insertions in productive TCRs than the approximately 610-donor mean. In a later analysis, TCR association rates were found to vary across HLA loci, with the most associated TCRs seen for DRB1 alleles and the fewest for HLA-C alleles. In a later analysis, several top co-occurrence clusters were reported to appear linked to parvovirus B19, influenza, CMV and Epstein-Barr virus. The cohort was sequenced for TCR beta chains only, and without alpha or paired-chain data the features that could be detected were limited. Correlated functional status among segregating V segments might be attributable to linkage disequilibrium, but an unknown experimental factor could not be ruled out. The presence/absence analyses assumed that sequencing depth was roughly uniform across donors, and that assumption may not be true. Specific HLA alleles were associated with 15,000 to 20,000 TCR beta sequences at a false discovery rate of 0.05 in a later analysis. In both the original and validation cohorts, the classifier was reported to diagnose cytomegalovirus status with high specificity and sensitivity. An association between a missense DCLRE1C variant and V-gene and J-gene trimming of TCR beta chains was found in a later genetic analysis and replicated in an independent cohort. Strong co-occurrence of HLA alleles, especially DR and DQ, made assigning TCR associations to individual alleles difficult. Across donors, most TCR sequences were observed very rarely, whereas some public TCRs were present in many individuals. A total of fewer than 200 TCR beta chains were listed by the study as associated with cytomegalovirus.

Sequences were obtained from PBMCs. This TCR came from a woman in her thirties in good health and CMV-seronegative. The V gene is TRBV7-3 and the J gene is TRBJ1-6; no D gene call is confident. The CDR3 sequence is CASSLTGISYNSPLHF. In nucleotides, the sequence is TGTGCCAGCAGCTTAACTGGCATCTCCTATAATTCACCCCTCCACTTT.